This T cell receptor (beta chain) appears in the sequencing data of a study of T-cell memory formation after mild COVID-19. This clonotype was found many times. In germline, CDR1 is SGHDT, CDR2 YYEEEE. Deletions cut 4 bases from V and 5 bases from J, with 7 bases between. The CDR3 has 12 amino acids. TCR alpha and TCR beta cDNA libraries carrying sample barcodes and UMIs were produced by 5'RACE using constant-segment primers. Each CDR3 protein gets one entry after TCRdb re-called the 5' RACE reads with MiXCR. The sample contains approximately 270,000 distinct CDR3 sequences, around 16% of which appear only once.

Material for sequencing was PBMCs or a T cell subset sorted from them (not recorded which). The TCR comes from a man in his late teens or twenties who had mild COVID-19 (a few samples of this study predate the infection). Cell type and time point are not known. This chain connects TRBV5-6 to TRBJ2-1, with unresolved D. The CDR3 DNA follows: TGTGCCAGCAGCGTCGACCACAATGAGCAGTTCTTC. Its protein product is CASSVDHNEQFF.